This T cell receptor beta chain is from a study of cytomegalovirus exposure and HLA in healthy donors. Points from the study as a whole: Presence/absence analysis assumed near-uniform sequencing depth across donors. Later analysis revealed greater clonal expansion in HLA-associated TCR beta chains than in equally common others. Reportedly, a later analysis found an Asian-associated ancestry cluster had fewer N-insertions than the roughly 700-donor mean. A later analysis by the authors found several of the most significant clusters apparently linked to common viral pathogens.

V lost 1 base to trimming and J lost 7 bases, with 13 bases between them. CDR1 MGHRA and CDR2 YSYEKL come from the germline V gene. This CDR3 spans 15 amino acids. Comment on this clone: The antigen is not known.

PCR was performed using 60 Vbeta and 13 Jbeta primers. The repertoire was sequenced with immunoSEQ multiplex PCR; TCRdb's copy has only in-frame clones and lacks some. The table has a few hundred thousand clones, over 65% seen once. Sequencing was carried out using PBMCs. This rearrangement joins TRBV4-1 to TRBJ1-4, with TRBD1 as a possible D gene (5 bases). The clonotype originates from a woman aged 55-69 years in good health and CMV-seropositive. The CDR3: CASSQGAGVSEKLFF. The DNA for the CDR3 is TGCGCCAGCAGCCAAGGGGCGGGGGTGAGTGAAAAACTGTTTTTT.